The next 15 T cell receptor beta chains were all read from a single sample in a study of T cell repertoires in cytomegalovirus infection. MiXCR, applied by TCRdb to the reads, yields one record per CDR3 protein. The sample consists of almost 500,000 distinct CDR3 sequences, about 10% of them appearing once. Source material: PBMCs. All receptors come from a human donor in good health (CMV status not recorded). Some clones in this sample may be carry-over from other donors' samples.

This sequence joins TRBV20-1 and TRBJ2-1; tentatively, D is TRBD2 (5 bases). The CDR3 extends over 13 amino acids. V lost 3 bases and J 6 bases, leaving 12 bases between the germline ends. CDR1 is DFQATT, CDR2 SNEGSKA, per germline (reference sequence). Here the CDR3 reads CSASPGGGNEQFF. CDR3 coding DNA: TGCAGTGCTAGCCCCGGAGGAGGCAATGAGCAGTTCTTC.

This clonotype was observed at least ten times. The rearrangement links TRBV10-3 to TRBJ2-5; 10 nucleotides agree with TRBD1. Germline values: CDR1 ENHRY, CDR2 SYGVKD. The CDR3 contains 13 residues. The J segment lost 2 bases and the V segment lost 7 bases, leaving 1 base of the junction unmatched. The CDR3 loop reads CAIKGQGQETQYF. The CDR3 DNA is TGTGCCATCAAGGGACAGGGGCAAGAGACCCAGTACTTC.

The sample holds many counts of this clonotype. This CDR3 reads CASSSGLAGDMHYEQYF. CDR3 DNA sequence: TGTGCCAGCAGTTCGGGACTAGCGGGAGACATGCACTACGAGCAGTACTTC. The chain is built from TRBV28 and TRBJ2-7; 14 nucleotides align to TRBD2. V lost 4 bases and J lost 3; bases outside the gene matches: 8. Germline V gene sequence: CDR1 MDHEN, CDR2 SYDVKM. This CDR3 has 17 residues.

This clonotype has at least ten counts. The chain couples TRBV6-1 to TRBJ1-1; D remains ambiguous. Germline V gene data show CDR1 as MNHNS and CDR2 as SASEGT. V was clipped by 6 bases and J by 1 base, with 9 bases between them. The CDR3 is made up of 13 amino acids. The CDR3, as DNA: TGTGCCAGCAGGAGACTGGAGAACACTGAAGCTTTCTTT. Translating gives CASRRLENTEAFF.

This clonotype has a single count. This sequence joins TRBV7-9 and TRBJ2-7, with 10 positions matching TRBD1. Germline CDR1 reads SEHNR; CDR2 reads FQNEAQ (reference sequence). The CDR3 runs to 14 residues. J lost 5 bases, V lost 6 bases, and 7 bases had no gene match. The CDR3 is CASRRDRGWHEQYF. CDR3 coding DNA: TGTGCCAGCAGAAGGGACAGGGGTTGGCACGAGCAGTACTTC.

This sequence joins TRBV6-2 or TRBV6-3 and TRBJ2-7; D perhaps matches TRBD1 (5 bases). V shed 4 bases and J shed 0 bases, with 13 bases lying between them. From germline, CDR1 is MNHEY and CDR2 SVGEGT. This CDR3 region has 15 residues. The CDR3, as DNA: TGTGCCAGCAGTTCGGAAACGACAGACTCCTACGAGCAGTACTTC. This encodes CASSSETTDSYEQYF.

This clonotype was counted ten times or more. V usage is TRBV10-3 and J usage is TRBJ2-1; a weak D match, TRBD2 (6 bases). V was clipped by 5 bases and J by 8 bases, with 7 bases between them. Germline values: CDR1 ENHRY, CDR2 SYGVKD. The CDR3 length is 11 residues. CDR3 DNA sequence: TGTGCCATCAGTTGGAGGGATGAGCAGTTCTTC. Protein: CAISWRDEQFF.

The chain recombines TRBV7-9 with TRBJ1-1, with D uncertain. CDR3 length equals 14 residues. Germline loops: CDR1 SEHNR, CDR2 FQNEAQ (reference sequence). The ends were cut back, 5 bases at V and 2 bases at J, with 12 bases in the middle. CDR3 residues: CASSPPGENTEAFF. CDR3 nucleotides: TGTGCCAGCAGCCCTCCCGGGGAAAACACTGAAGCTTTCTTT.

This clonotype was seen a few times. The rearrangement joins TRBV10-3 to TRBJ1-2, with D possibly being TRBD1 (5 bases). Germline V lookup: CDR1 ENHRY, CDR2 SYGVKD. The V end lost 2 bases, the J end lost 8 bases, and 9 bases lay between the germline ends. The CDR3 is 12 amino acids. The CDR3: CAISEGAGGYTF. The CDR3, as DNA: TGTGCCATCAGTGAGGGGGCTGGAGGCTACACCTTC.

In its sample, this clonotype was seen many times. CDR3 amino acids: CASSITGRLRQPQHF. In DNA, the CDR3 is TGTGCCAGTAGTATTACAGGGAGGCTTCGGCAGCCCCAGCATTTT. This chain joins TRBV19 and TRBJ1-5; TRBD1 is a possible D gene (6 bases). The CDR3 length is 15 residues. V dropped 3 bases and J dropped 7 bases, with 16 bases sitting between them. Per germline, CDR1 LNHDA and CDR2 SQIVND (reference sequence).

A remark on this clonotype: Given a much more abundant clone one base away, this may be a read error. The chain links TRBV6-6 to TRBJ2-1; 7 positions agree with TRBD2. V was pared by 5 bases and J by 1 base, with 2 bases of the junction left unmatched. This CDR3 has 14 amino acids. Germline V lookup: CDR1 MNHNY, CDR2 SVGAGI (reference sequence). The CDR3 DNA sequence: TGTGCCAGCAGTGTGCGGGGGTCCTACAATGAGCAGTTCTTC. It yields the protein CASSVRGSYNEQFF.

The sample holds many counts of this clonotype. The chain carries TRBV28 and TRBJ2-5; the D gene is possibly TRBD2 (7 bases). V was pared by 1 base and J by 4 bases, with 13 bases between. The CDR3 is made up of 15 amino acids. Germline values: CDR1 MDHEN, CDR2 SYDVKM. The CDR3 reads CASSLSKGGVETQYF. The CDR3 DNA sequence: TGTGCCAGCAGTTTATCGAAGGGGGGGGTAGAGACCCAGTACTTC.

The chain recombines TRBV20-1 with TRBJ2-5; D is possibly TRBD1 (7 bases). Trimming shortened V by 0 bases and J by 4 bases, and 21 bases separated the two germline ends. The germline gives CDR1 DFQATT, CDR2 SNEGSKA (reference sequence). The CDR3 covers 17 residues. The CDR3 DNA reads as TGCAGTGCTAGAGACTCAGCACCGCACAGGGGAGGAGAGACCCAGTACTTC. Its translation: CSARDSAPHRGGETQYF.

This clonotype was seen ten or more times. This chain connects TRBV7-2 to TRBJ1-5; D is uncertain. Germline V lookup: CDR1 SGHTA, CDR2 FQGNSA. V lost 3 bases and J lost 6, with 9 bases in between. The CDR3 loop spans 13 amino acids. The CDR3 is CASSFGGSQPQHF. DNA for the CDR3: TGTGCCAGCAGCTTTGGAGGGTCTCAGCCCCAGCATTTT.

This clonotype was counted at least ten times. The chain has TRBV7-3 and TRBJ1-1; the D is unclear. This CDR3 has 15 amino acids. Germline CDR1 reads SGHTA; CDR2 reads FQGTGA. The V end was cut by 0 bases, the J end by 5 bases, with 13 bases between. The CDR3 spells CASSLTAGIETEAFF. The CDR3 DNA sequence: TGTGCCAGCAGCTTAACAGCTGGAATTGAGACTGAAGCTTTCTTT.